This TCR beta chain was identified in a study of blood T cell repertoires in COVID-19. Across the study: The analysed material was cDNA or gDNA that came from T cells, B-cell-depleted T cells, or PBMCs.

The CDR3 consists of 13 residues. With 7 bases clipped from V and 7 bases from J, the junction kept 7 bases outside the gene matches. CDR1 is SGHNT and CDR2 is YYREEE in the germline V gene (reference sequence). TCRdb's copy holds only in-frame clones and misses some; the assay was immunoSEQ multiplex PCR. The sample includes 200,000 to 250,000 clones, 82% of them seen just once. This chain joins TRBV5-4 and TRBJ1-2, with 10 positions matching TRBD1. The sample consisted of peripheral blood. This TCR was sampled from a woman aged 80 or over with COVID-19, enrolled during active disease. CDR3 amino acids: CASGPGQGLGYTF. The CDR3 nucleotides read TGTGCCAGCGGGCCGGGACAGGGGCTTGGCTACACCTTC.